The 26 T cell receptor beta chains below were found in one sample sequenced in a study of T cell clonality in common variable immunodeficiency (dated by TCRdb to the mid-2010s). The full study reports these points: CVID TCRbeta sequences were reported to have fewer deletions and N-nucleotide insertions and to lack highly modified clones with 13 or more V deletions.

Antigens of these TCRs are unknown. The library was generated by the immunoSEQ multiplex PCR assay. The clones in this table, taken by TCRdb from immuneACCESS, are in-frame only. Not every clone is retained; where verified, under half of the shortfall comes from an unresolved V gene, and the cause of the rest is unknown. This sample was tabulated with about 34,000 clones, among which there are no singletons. Around 30% of the sample is taken by the ten largest. Sequences were obtained from peripheral blood mononuclear cells. These receptors were obtained from a human donor with common variable immunodeficiency.

This clone occurred many times. Read sequence stops 3 residues before the CDR3 end, and the germline J gene provides the missing end. The genes are TRBV6-1 and TRBJ1-4; D call uncertain. Trimming removed 3 bases from V and 8 bases from J, with 13 bases in between. Germline loops: CDR1 MNHNS, CDR2 SASEGT. The CDR3 runs to 14 residues. Here the CDR3 reads CASSEGGFGEKLFF. The part of the CDR3 DNA that was read is TGTGCCAGCAGTGAGGGCGGGTTCGGAGAAAAA.

There are many counts of this clone. The read finishes 3 residues shy of the CDR3 end, and the germline J gene is used to complete it. The gene calls are TRBV4-1 and TRBJ2-7; the match to TRBD1 covers 8 bases. The germline V gene has CDR1 MGHRA and CDR2 YSYEKL. This CDR3 comprises 14 residues. With 0 bases clipped from V and 5 bases from J, the junction kept 3 bases outside the gene matches. The CDR3 bases that were read are TGCGCCAGCAGCCAAGATCCCAGGGGGCACGAG. Translating gives CASSQDPRGHE. The entire CDR3 sequence reads CASSQDPRGHEQYF.

In its sample, this clone was seen a few times. The read ends 3 residues before the CDR3 terminus; that terminus is restored from the germline J gene. The chain links TRBV7-2 to TRBJ2-7, with 11 bases fitting TRBD2. The CDR3 sequence is 15 residues long. Germline assignment: CDR1 SGHTA and CDR2 FQGNSA. The V segment lost 5 bases and the J segment 6 bases; nucleotides outside the gene matches: 9. CDR3 region: CASSSTSGGVGEQYF. The part of the CDR3 DNA that was read is TGTGCCAGCAGCAGTACTAGCGGGGGAGTAGGCGAG. The whole variable domain, remainder taken from reference TRBV7-2 and TRBJ2-7, is GAGVSQSPSNKVTEKGKDVELRCDPISGHTALYWYRQSLGQGLEFLIYFQGNSAPDKSGLPSDRFSAERTGGSVSTLTIQRTQQEDSAVYLCASSSTSGGVGEQYFGPGTRLTVT.

This clone was seen only a few times. The CDR3 end falls 3 residues outside the read, so it is completed with the germline J gene. The V and J genes are TRBV11-3 and TRBJ1-1; a possible D gene is TRBD1 (6 bases). V was shortened by 3 bases and J by 1 base, with 6 bases between the two germline ends. CDR3 length: 13 amino acids. Germline V gene data show CDR1 as SGHNT and CDR2 as YENEEA. The CDR3 here is CASSFRGNTEAFF. The DNA read from the CDR3 is TGTGCCAGCAGCTTCAGGGGGAACACTGAA. Based on the CDR3 plus reference TRBV11-3 and TRBJ1-1, the full variable domain is EAGVVQSPRYKIIEKKQPVAFWCNPISGHNTLYWYLQNLGQGPELLIRYENEEAVDDSQLPKDRFSAERLKGVDSTLKIQPAELGDSAVYLCASSFRGNTEAFFGQGTRLTVV.

This clone was recorded at least ten times. The read stops 3 residues short of the end of the CDR3; the missing end is completed from the germline J gene. V is TRBV7-7 and J is TRBJ2-5; D is ambiguous. There are 13 residues in the CDR3. Germline values: CDR1 SSHAT, CDR2 FNYEAQ (reference sequence). V lost 5 bases, J lost 5 bases, and 12 bases lay in between. Partial CDR3 DNA: TGTGCCAGCAGCATAACAGCTCGGGAGACC. It is translated as CASSITARET. Given in full, the CDR3 is CASSITARETQYF.

This clone has just a few counts. The CDR3 end lies 3 residues beyond the end of the read and is filled in from the germline J gene. This rearrangement joins TRBV7-9 to TRBJ1-1, with a weak D call TRBD1 (6 bases). The ends were cut back, 3 bases at V and 1 base at J, with 12 bases in the middle. CDR3 size: 15 residues. Germline CDR1 is SEHNR and CDR2 is FQNEAQ (reference sequence). The CDR3 sequence is CASSFGGARNTEAFF. Incomplete CDR3 DNA: TGTGCCAGCAGCTTCGGGGGGGCCAGGAACACTGAA.

The CDR3 region is CASSSGRRTEAFF. Partial CDR3 DNA: TGTGCCAGCAGCAGCGGGAGGCGAACTGAA. The chain carries TRBV7-9 and TRBJ1-1, with D unresolved. The read falls 3 residues short of the CDR3 end, and the missing part is taken from the germline J gene. Trimming took 5 bases from V and 5 from J, leaving 12 bases between them. The CDR3 has 13 residues. The germline CDR1 and CDR2 sequences are SEHNR and FQNEAQ (reference sequence).

This clone was seen repeatedly, ten times or more. The CDR3 goes on 3 residues after the read ends, and that part is filled in from the germline J gene. The chain has TRBV4-1 and TRBJ1-5, with 10 bases lining up with TRBD1. Germline CDR1 is MGHRA and CDR2 is YSYEKL. V lost 1 base to trimming and J lost 4 bases; unmatched junction nucleotides: 7. The CDR3 contains 17 residues. CDR3 bases read: TGCGCCAGCAGCCAAGTATTCATGGGACAGGGGAATCAGCCC. Translation gives CASSQVFMGQGNQP. The complete CDR3 reads CASSQVFMGQGNQPQHF.

This clone was picked up many times. The read terminates 3 residues before the CDR3 end, so the remaining end is supplied by the germline J gene. The chain combines TRBV10-1 with TRBJ2-1, with 12 bases identical to TRBD1. The CDR3 runs 15 residues. Germline V gene lookup returns CDR1 WNHNN and CDR2 SYGVQD (reference sequence). V lost 11 bases, J lost 8 bases, and 13 bases stayed unmatched. Incomplete CDR3 DNA: TGCGCCGGAAGGGGGGGGACAGGGGGCGCGTATGAG. It encodes CAGRGGTGGAYE. The CDR3 in its entirety is CAGRGGTGGAYEQFF.

This clone appeared many times. The missing CDR3 end, 3 residues past where the read stops, is filled in from the germline J gene. The V gene is TRBV7-2, the J gene TRBJ2-7; D call uncertain. Germline CDR1 is SGHTA and CDR2 is FQGNSA. The CDR3 covers 15 residues. V gave up 0 bases and J gave up 0 bases, with 9 bases separating them. CDR3 sequence reads: CASSLAVHGSYEQYF. The part of the CDR3 DNA that was read is TGTGCCAGCAGCTTAGCTGTCCACGGCTCCTACGAG.

On this clone: The CDR3 end lies 3 residues beyond the end of the read and is filled in from the germline J gene. The chain recombines TRBV18 with TRBJ1-3; 7 bases are a match to TRBD1. Germline CDR1 and CDR2: KGHSH and LQKENI. The CDR3 extends over 19 amino acids. Trimming removed 3 bases from V and 9 bases from J; junction bases left unmatched: 23. CDR3: CASSPQDRLLASRAGTIYF. The sequenced CDR3 bases are TGTGCCAGCTCACCCCAGGACAGGCTATTAGCATCCCGCGCGGGCACC.

This clone was seen many times. With the read ending 3 residues before the CDR3 end, the germline J gene is used to fill in that end. The chain carries TRBV29-1 and TRBJ2-2, with D perhaps TRBD1 (6 bases). CDR1 is SQVTM, CDR2 ANQGSEA, per germline. The CDR3 length is 15 residues. Trimming took off 5 bases at V and 0 bases at J, with 13 bases between the two ends. CDR3 amino acids: CSVRTASTNTGELFF. The sequenced part of the CDR3 DNA is TGCAGCGTTCGGACAGCATCTACGAACACCGGGGAG.

This clone was counted at least ten times. The read stops 3 residues short of the end of the CDR3; the missing end is completed from the germline J gene. V usage is TRBV14 and J usage is TRBJ1-6; no clear D gene. Germline-derived CDR1 and CDR2 are SGHDN and FVKESK. CDR3 size: 15 residues. CDR3 amino acids: CASSRSSAGISPLHF. The sequenced part of the CDR3 DNA is TGTGCCAGCAGCCGCTCGAGCGCCGGCATTTCGCCC.

The table lists this clone with many counts. The CDR3 extends 3 residues past the end of the read, so its final part is completed from the germline J gene. The chain carries TRBV23-1 and TRBJ1-2; D may be TRBD1 (6 bases). TRBV23-1 qualifies as an ORF whose function is uncertain. The CDR3 loop spans 12 amino acids. CDR3 DNA, as far as it was read: TGCGCCAGCAGTCACCAGACAGGAGGC. Its translation is CASSHQTGG. The full CDR3 protein reads CASSHQTGGYTF.

The CDR3 protein is CSASVAGRSSYNEQFF. The covered CDR3 bases are TGCAGTGCTAGTGTAGCGGGACGTAGCTCCTACAATGAG. J is TRBJ2-1 and V is TRBV20-1; 8 nucleotides align to TRBD2. The observed sequence ends 3 residues before the CDR3 terminus, with the missing tail filled in from the germline J gene. V shed 3 bases and J 0 bases; nucleotides not matched to a gene: 7. This CDR3 comprises 16 residues. The germline CDR1 and CDR2 sequences are DFQATT and SNEGSKA (reference sequence).

This clone was recorded many times. The read halts 3 residues ahead of the CDR3 end, with the missing end drawn from the germline J gene. V and J are TRBV7-3 and TRBJ2-7, with 9 bases that match TRBD2. The V gene's germline CDR1 is SGHTA and CDR2 FQGTGA. V lost 2 bases and J lost 2; bases outside the gene matches: 4. The CDR3 covers 15 residues. The part of the CDR3 DNA that was read is TGTGCCAGCAGCTTAGCGGGAGGGCCGACCTACGAG. Its translation: CASSLAGGPTYE. The CDR3 in its entirety is CASSLAGGPTYEQYF.

This clone has ten or more counts. The read halts 3 residues ahead of the CDR3 end, with the missing end drawn from the germline J gene. This chain joins TRBV6-1 and TRBJ2-4, with D tentatively TRBD1 (5 bases). Germline V gene data show CDR1 as MNHNS and CDR2 as SASEGT. The CDR3 totals 11 residues. The chain's CDR3 is CASSEGGSQYF. The part of the CDR3 DNA that was read is TGTGCCAGCAGTGAAGGGGGCTCT.

In regard to this clone: The read terminates 3 residues ahead of where the CDR3 ends, so the germline J gene completes it. This chain links TRBV7-9 with TRBJ1-2, with D possibly matching TRBD1 (6 bases). The CDR3 sequence is 14 residues long. The germline CDR1 and CDR2 sequences are SEHNR and FQNEAQ (reference sequence). V lost 8 bases and J 4 bases, leaving 17 bases between the germline ends. The sequenced part of the CDR3 DNA is TGTGCCAGCCCTGGGACCGGGGGGCCCTATGGC. Translation: CASPGTGGPYG. The whole CDR3 region reads CASPGTGGPYGYTF.

CDR3 protein: CASSPGLADEQFF. The sequenced CDR3 bases are TGTGCCAGCAGCCCCGGACTAGCGGATGAG. V and J are TRBV7-7 and TRBJ2-1, with TRBD2 identical over 10 bases. With the read ending 3 residues before the CDR3 end, the germline J gene is used to fill in that end. This CDR3 is built from 13 residues. Trimming at V came to 5 bases and at J to 8 bases, leaving 3 bases not matched to a gene. Germline V lookup: CDR1 SSHAT, CDR2 FNYEAQ (reference sequence).

In this sample, this clone turned up many times. The CDR3 end lies 3 residues beyond the end of the read and is filled in from the germline J gene. This chain links TRBV6-2 or TRBV6-3 with TRBJ2-7; possible D gene TRBD2, 6 bases. V was shortened by 10 bases and J by 3 bases, with 19 bases between the two germline ends. Germline V gene data show CDR1 as MNHEY and CDR2 as SVGEGT. The CDR3 is 14 amino acids. The CDR3 bases that were read are TGTGCCATCAACACACTAGCCGAGGACTACGAG. Residues: CAINTLAEDYE. The full CDR3 reads CAINTLAEDYEQYF.

This clone showed up many times. The read terminates 3 residues ahead of where the CDR3 ends, so the germline J gene completes it. The chain uses TRBV30 and TRBJ2-6; 7 bases match TRBD1. V trimming: 7 bases; J trimming: 2 bases; junction bases outside the gene matches: 2. The CDR3 length is 13 residues. CDR1 GTSNPN and CDR2 SVGIG come from the germline V gene (reference sequence). The CDR3 DNA, read in part, is TGTGCCTCCGACAGGGCTGGGGCCAACGTC. Translation gives CASDRAGANV. The complete CDR3 reads CASDRAGANVLTF.

Note on this clone: The read terminates 3 residues before the CDR3 end, so the remaining end is supplied by the germline J gene. The chain employs TRBV2 and TRBJ2-5; D is unclear. The CDR3 is made up of 15 amino acids. V lost 1 base and J 5 bases, leaving 14 bases between the germline ends. CDR1 SNHLY and CDR2 FYNNEI come from the germline V gene. Incomplete CDR3 DNA: TGTGCCAGCAGTGAAGTGGTCGTCAGAGTCGAGACC. Its protein product is CASSEVVVRVET. The entire CDR3 is CASSEVVVRVETQYF.

This clone was seen ten or more times. The CDR3 end lies 3 residues beyond the end of the read and is filled in from the germline J gene. This sequence joins TRBV2 and TRBJ2-4; unclear D gene. The V gene lost 2 bases and the J gene lost 0 bases, with 8 bases spanning the gap. Germline assignment: CDR1 SNHLY and CDR2 FYNNEI. The CDR3 is 15 residues long. CDR3 DNA (partial): TGTGCCAGCAGTGAAAGATGGCTAGCCAAAAACATT. Encoded protein: CASSERWLAKNI. Given in full, the CDR3 is CASSERWLAKNIQYF.

This clone was seen a few times. The read falls 3 residues short of the CDR3 end, and the missing part is taken from the germline J gene. At the DNA level, this CDR3 is encoded by other sequences in the same sample as well. The rearrangement links TRBV2 to TRBJ1-1; TRBD1 aligns across 9 bases. From germline, CDR1 is SNHLY and CDR2 FYNNEI. The CDR3 totals 12 residues. The trim removed 7 bases at V and 7 bases at J, leaving 4 bases unmatched. CDR3 DNA (partial): TGTGCCAGCAACAGGGGGCTTAGTGAA. As protein: CASNRGLSE. The full CDR3 is CASNRGLSEAFF.

This clone was recorded a few times. The read gets to within 3 residues of the CDR3 end, and the germline J gene fills in the rest. J is TRBJ2-5 and V is TRBV20-1; 9 bases fit TRBD2. V gave up 6 bases and J gave up 1 base; unmatched junction bases: 6. Germline values: CDR1 DFQATT, CDR2 SNEGSKA (reference sequence). The CDR3 contains 14 residues. The part of the CDR3 DNA that was read is TGCAGTGCCGTAGCGGGAGCGTTCCAAGAGACC. It is translated as CSAVAGAFQET. The full CDR3 is CSAVAGAFQETQYF.

The table lists this clone with many counts. The read ends 3 residues before the CDR3 terminus; that terminus is restored from the germline J gene. V gene TRBV20-1 combines with J gene TRBJ1-2, with 11 bases matching TRBD1. Per germline, CDR1 DFQATT and CDR2 SNEGSKA (reference sequence). The CDR3 length is 15 residues. V lost 4 bases to trimming and J lost 4 bases; unmatched junction nucleotides: 8. The CDR3 reads CSAIVRDRGVYGYTF. The covered CDR3 bases are TGCAGTGCTATAGTCCGGGACAGGGGGGTCTATGGC.